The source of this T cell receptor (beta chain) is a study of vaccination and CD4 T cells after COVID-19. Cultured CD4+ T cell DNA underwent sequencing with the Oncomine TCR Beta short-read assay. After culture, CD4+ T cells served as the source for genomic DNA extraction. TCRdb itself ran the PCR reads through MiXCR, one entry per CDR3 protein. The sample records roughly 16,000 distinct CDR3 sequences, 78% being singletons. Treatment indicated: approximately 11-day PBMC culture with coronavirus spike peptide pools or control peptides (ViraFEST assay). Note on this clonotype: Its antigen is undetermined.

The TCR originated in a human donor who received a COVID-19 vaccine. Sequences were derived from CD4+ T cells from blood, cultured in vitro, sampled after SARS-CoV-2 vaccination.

The CDR3 bases are TGCAGTGCAGTTAGTGCAACTAATGAAAAACTGTTTTTT. Its translation is CSAVSATNEKLFF. The J gene is TRBJ1-4, the V gene TRBV20-1; D gene unclear. V was pared by 6 bases and J by 0 bases, with 8 bases between. The germline CDR1 and CDR2 sequences are DFQATT and SNEGSKA (reference sequence). The CDR3 extends over 13 amino acids.